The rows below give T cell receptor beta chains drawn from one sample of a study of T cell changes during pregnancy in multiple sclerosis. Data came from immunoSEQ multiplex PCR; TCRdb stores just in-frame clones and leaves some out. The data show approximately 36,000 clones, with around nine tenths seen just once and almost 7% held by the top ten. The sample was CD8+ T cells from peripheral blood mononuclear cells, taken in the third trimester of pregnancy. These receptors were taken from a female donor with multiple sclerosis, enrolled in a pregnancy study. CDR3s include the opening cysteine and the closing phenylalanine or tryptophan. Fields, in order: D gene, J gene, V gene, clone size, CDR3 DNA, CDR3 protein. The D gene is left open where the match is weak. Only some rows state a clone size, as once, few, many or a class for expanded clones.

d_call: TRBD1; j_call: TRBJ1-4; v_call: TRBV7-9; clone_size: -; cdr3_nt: TGTGCCAGCAGTCGACAGGGGGCGCATAGTGAAAAACTGTTTTTT; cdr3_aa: CASSRQGAHSEKLFF
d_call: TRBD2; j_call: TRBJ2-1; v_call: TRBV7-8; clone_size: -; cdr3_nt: TGTGCCAGCAGCGGGAGGGACCCCTACAATGAGCAGTTCTTC; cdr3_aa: CASSGRDPYNEQFF
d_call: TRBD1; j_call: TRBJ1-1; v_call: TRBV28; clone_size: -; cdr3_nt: TGTGCCAGCAGCCCTATCAGGGGGCCGAGGACTGAAGCTTTCTTT; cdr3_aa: CASSPIRGPRTEAFF
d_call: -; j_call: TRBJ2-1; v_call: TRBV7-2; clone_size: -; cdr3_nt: TGTGCCAGCAGCTTAACTAATAACAATGAGCAGTTCTTC; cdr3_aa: CASSLTNNNEQFF
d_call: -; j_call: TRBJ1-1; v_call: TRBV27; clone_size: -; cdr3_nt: TGTGCCAGCAGTCCAGGACGGGAGGGAATTGGGACTGAAGCTTTCTTT; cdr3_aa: CASSPGREGIGTEAFF
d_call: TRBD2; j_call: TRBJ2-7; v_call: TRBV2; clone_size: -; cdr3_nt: TGTGCCAGCAGTCTCGGGACTAGCGGGGGGAACTCCTACGAGCAGTACTTC; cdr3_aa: CASSLGTSGGNSYEQYF
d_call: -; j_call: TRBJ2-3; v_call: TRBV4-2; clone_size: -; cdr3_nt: TGTGCCAGCAGCCCACGGGAAGAGGGGAGGTCTAGCACAGATACGCAGTATTTT; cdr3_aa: CASSPREEGRSSTDTQYF
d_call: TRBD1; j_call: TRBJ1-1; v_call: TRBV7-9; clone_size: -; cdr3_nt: TGTGCCAGCAGCTTAAATCGGCGTAGGCAGGGGGGTGAAGCTTTCTTT; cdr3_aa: CASSLNRRRQGGEAFF
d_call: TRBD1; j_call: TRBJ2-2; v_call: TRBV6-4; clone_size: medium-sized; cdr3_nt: TGTGCCAGCAGTGACGGGACAGGGGGCACCGGGGAGCTGTTTTTT; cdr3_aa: CASSDGTGGTGELFF
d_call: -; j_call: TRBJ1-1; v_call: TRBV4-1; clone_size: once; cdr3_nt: TGCGCCAGCAGCCAATACACCATTCGGAACACTGAAGCTTTCTTT; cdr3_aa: CASSQYTIRNTEAFF
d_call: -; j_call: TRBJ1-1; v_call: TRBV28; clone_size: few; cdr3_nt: TGTGCCAGCAATGGAGGGACCGCTGAAGCTTTCTTT; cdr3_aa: CASNGGTAEAFF
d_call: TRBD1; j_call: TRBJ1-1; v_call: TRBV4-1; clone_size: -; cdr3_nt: TGCGCCAGCAGCCAACCCGGGACAGGCTACACTGAAGCTTTCTTT; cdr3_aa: CASSQPGTGYTEAFF
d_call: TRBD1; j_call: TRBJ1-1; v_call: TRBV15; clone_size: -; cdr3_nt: TGTGCCACCAGCGAACCTTCAGAGGGACAGTCCGCTTTCTTT; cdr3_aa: CATSEPSEGQSAFF
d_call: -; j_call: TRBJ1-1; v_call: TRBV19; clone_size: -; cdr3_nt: TGTGCCAGTAGTATTAGGGGGTACATGAACACTGAAGCTTTCTTT; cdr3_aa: CASSIRGYMNTEAFF
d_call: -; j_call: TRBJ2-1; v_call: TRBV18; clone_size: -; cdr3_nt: TGTGCCAGCTCACCAAGCAGGGCCCCGACCAATGAGCAGTTCTTC; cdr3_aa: CASSPSRAPTNEQFF
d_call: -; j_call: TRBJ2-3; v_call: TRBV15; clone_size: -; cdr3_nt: TGTGCCACCAGCAGAGGGGGAGCGGGTGGTGGGAATACGCAGTATTTT; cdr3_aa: CATSRGGAGGGNTQYF
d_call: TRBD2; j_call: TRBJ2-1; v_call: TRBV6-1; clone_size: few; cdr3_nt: TGTGCCAGCATCCAAAGCGGGGGGTGGAATGAGCAGTTCTTC; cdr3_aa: CASIQSGGWNEQFF
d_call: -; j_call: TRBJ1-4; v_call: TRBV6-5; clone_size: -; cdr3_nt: TGTGCCAGCAGTTCCTCGGACAGCCAACTGTTTTTT; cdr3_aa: CASSSSDSQLFF
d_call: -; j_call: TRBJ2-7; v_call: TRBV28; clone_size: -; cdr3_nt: TGTGCCAGCAGTTCTACTTACCGGACATCCTACGAGCAGTACTTC; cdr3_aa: CASSSTYRTSYEQYF
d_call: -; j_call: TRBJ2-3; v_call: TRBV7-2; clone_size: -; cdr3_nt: TGTGCCAGCAGCCCGTCCACAGATACGCAGTATTTT; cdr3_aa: CASSPSTDTQYF
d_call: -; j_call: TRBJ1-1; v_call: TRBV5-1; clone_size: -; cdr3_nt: TGCGCCAGCAGTTACTCGTTGAACACTGAAGCTTTCTTT; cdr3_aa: CASSYSLNTEAFF
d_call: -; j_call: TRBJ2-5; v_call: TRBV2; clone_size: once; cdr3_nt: TGTGCCAGCAGCGGGCGAAACAGGGTTGTCAAAGAGACCCAGTACTTC; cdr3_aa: CASSGRNRVVKETQYF
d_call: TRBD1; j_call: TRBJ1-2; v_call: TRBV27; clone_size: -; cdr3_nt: TGTGCCAGCAGTTTATGGGGGACAGGCGAAGGCTACACCTTC; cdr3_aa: CASSLWGTGEGYTF
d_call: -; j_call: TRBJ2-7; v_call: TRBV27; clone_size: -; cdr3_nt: TGTGCCAGCAGTTTCATTGGCCCCAGGGGCGAGCAGTACTTC; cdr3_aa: CASSFIGPRGEQYF
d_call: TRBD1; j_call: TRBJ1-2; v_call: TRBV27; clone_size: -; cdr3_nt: TGTGCCAGCAGTACAGGACAGGCCTATGGCTACACCTTC; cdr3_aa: CASSTGQAYGYTF